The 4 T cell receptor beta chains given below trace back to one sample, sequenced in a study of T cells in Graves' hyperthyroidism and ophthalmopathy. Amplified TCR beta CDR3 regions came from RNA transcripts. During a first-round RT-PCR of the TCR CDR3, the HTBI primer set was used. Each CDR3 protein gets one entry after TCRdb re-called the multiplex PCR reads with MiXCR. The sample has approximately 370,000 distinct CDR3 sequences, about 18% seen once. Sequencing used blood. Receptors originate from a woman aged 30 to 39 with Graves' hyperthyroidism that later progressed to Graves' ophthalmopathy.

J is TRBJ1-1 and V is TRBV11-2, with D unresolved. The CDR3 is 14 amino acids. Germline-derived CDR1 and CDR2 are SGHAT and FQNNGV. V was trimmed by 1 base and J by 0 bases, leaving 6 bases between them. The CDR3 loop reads CASSLGWLNTEAFF. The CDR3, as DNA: TGTGCCAGCAGCTTAGGCTGGTTGAACACTGAAGCTTTCTTT.

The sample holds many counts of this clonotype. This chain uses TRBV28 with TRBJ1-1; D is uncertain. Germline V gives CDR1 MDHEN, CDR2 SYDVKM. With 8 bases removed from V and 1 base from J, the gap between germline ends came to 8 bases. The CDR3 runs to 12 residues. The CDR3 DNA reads TGTGCCAGCGACGGCTGGAACACTGAAGCTTTCTTT. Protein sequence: CASDGWNTEAFF. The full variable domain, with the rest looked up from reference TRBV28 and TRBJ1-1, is DVKVTQSSRYLVKRTGEKVFLECVQDMDHENMFWYRQDPGLGLRLIYFSYDVKMKEKGDIPEGYSVSREKKERFSLILESASTNQTSMYLCASDGWNTEAFFGQGTRLTVV.

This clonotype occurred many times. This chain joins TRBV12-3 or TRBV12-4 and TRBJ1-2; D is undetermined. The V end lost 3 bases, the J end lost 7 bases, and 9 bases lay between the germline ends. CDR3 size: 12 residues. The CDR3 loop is CASSFSYGGYTF. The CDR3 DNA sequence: TGTGCCAGCAGTTTTAGTTATGGTGGCTACACCTTC.

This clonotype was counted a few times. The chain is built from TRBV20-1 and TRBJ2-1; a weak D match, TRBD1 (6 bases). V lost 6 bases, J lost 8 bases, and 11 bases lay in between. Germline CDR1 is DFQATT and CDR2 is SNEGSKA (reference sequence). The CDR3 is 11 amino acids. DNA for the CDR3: TGCAGTGCCTACAGGGTACATGAGCAGTTCTTC. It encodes CSAYRVHEQFF.